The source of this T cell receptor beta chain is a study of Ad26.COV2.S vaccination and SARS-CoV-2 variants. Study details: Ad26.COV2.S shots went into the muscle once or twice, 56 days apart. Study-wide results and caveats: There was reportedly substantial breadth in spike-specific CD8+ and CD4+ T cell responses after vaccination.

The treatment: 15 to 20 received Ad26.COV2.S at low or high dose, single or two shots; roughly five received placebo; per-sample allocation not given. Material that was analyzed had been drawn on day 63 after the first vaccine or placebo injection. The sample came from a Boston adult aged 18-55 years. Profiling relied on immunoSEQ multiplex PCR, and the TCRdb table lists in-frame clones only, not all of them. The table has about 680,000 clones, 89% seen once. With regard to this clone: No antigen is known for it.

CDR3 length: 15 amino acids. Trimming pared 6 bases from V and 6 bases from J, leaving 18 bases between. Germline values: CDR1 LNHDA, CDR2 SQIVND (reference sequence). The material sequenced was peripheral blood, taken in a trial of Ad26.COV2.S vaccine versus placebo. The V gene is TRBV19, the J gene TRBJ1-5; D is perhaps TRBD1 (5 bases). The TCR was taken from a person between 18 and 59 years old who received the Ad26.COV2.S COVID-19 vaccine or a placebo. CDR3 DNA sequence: TGTGCCAGTAGCCCCCCGGGGGGAACGATTCAGCCCCAGCATTTT. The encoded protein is CASSPPGGTIQPQHF.